The T cell receptor (beta chain) under discussion was sequenced for a study of graft-versus-host responses after intestinal transplantation. A remark on this clone: Its antigen remains unknown.

Repertoires were generated with immunoSEQ multiplex PCR, while TCRdb's copy carries only in-frame clones and drops some. The sample holds fewer than 65,000 clones, around 90% seen once. Germline V lookup: CDR1 SGDLS, CDR2 YYNGEE. CDR3 length: 17 amino acids. With 3 bases clipped from V and 5 bases from J, the junction kept 10 bases outside the gene matches. The sequencing here drew on unstimulated CD4+ T cells sorted from spleen or lymph node cells, taken before transplant. This TCR derives from a human donor who was the organ donor for an intestinal transplant. The V gene is TRBV9, the J gene TRBJ2-5; 13 positions agree with TRBD2. This chain's CDR3 is CASSADGATSGRETQYF. The CDR3 region has the DNA TGTGCCAGCAGCGCGGATGGGGCGACTAGCGGGAGGGAGACCCAGTACTTC.